The 4 T cell receptor beta chains in this list originate from one sample, sequenced in a study of T cells after yellow fever vaccination. In TCRdb, the 5' RACE reads were re-called with MiXCR into one record per CDR3 protein. In the table there are around 50,000 distinct CDR3 sequences, just under 6.5% of which are singletons. The sample was PBMCs, either bulk or a sorted T-cell subset (CD4+, CD8+, memory, or dextramer-sorted; not recorded which), taken 45 days after the yellow fever booster vaccination. The origin of the receptors is a man aged 30 to 39 who received the YFV17D yellow fever vaccine.

At least ten counts were recorded for this clonotype. The gene calls are TRBV5-1 and TRBJ2-1; 10 bases map to TRBD2. The CDR3 has 14 residues. Losses at the gene ends were 5 bases for V and 6 bases for J; bases not matched to a gene: 5. Germline V gene data show CDR1 as SGHRS and CDR2 as YFSETQ. For the CDR3, the DNA is TGCGCCAGCAGATCTAGCGGGAGTGCCAATGAGCAGTTCTTC. This encodes CASRSSGSANEQFF.

The sample holds many counts of this clonotype. The rearrangement joins TRBV6-2 or TRBV6-3 to TRBJ2-3; 10 nucleotides align to TRBD2. CDR3 length: 15 amino acids. Germline values: CDR1 MNHEY, CDR2 SVGEGT. Unmatched junction bases numbered 7, after V lost 6 bases and J lost 4 bases. In DNA form, the CDR3 reads TGTGCCAGCAGACTCGCGGGACTAGCGTCAGATACGCAGTATTTT. Protein sequence: CASRLAGLASDTQYF.

Regarding this clonotype: At one boundary the junction diverges from the germline segment, which might be a read error. The V gene is TRBV23-1, the J gene TRBJ2-3, with D possibly matching TRBD1 (5 bases). TRBV23-1 is assigned to the ORF class and has an uncertain function. The CDR3 sequence is 15 residues long. The CDR3 loop reads CVSWQITKGQDTQYF. CDR3 sequence (DNA): TGTGTCAGCTGGCAAATAACCAAGGGGCAAGATACGCAGTATTTT.

This clonotype is a singleton in its sample. This chain joins TRBV5-5 and TRBJ1-4; D may be TRBD1 (6 bases). Trimming removed 4 bases from V and 11 bases from J, with 18 bases in between. The CDR3 has 14 residues. The germline V gene encodes CDR1 SGHKS and CDR2 YYEKEE (reference sequence). In DNA form, the CDR3 reads TGTGCCAGCAGCCGGACAGCCGAATCCTTCAAACTGTTTTTT. Translation: CASSRTAESFKLFF. Full variable domain (remainder filled in from reference TRBV5-5 and TRBJ1-4): DAGVTQSPTHLIKTRGQQVTLRCSPISGHKSVSWYQQVLGQGPQFIFQYYEKEERGRGNFPDRFSARQFPNYSSELNVNALLLGDSALYLCASSRTAESFKLFFGSGTQLSVL.